Described below is a single T cell receptor (beta chain) sequence and its context. The sample is drawn from a study of CD8+ T cells in alopecia areata. Noted treatment: oral pan-JAK inhibitor, 5-10 mg twice daily. Alopecia areata patients provided lesional scalp punch biopsies and peripheral blood. Sequencing templates came from extracted RNA that was reverse transcribed into cDNA. TCRdb's table, derived via immunoSEQ multiplex PCR, lists solely in-frame clones and lacks some. The repertoire has around 150,000 clones, roughly four fifths of them found once; the top ten carry 20% to 25%. V dropped 3 bases and J dropped 2 bases, with 8 bases sitting between them. The germline CDR1 and CDR2 sequences are SEHNR and FQNEAQ (reference sequence). This CDR3 region has 15 residues.

This clonotype was sampled from a human donor with alopecia areata. The rearrangement uses TRBV7-9 and TRBJ2-6; D tentatively reads TRBD1 or TRBD2 (5 bases each). Sequenced material: CD8+ T cells sorted from blood, taken at week 4, from a patient treated with tofacitinib. DNA of the CDR3: TGTGCCAGCAGCTTGAGGGGACCTGGGGCCAACGTCCTGACTTTC. Translation gives CASSLRGPGANVLTF.